Presented here are 2 T cell receptor beta chains from one specimen sequenced in a study of siplizumab effects on memory and regulatory T cells. Using immunoSEQ multiplex PCR, the repertoire was profiled, and TCRdb retains in-frame clones only, with some absent. The repertoire holds tens of thousands of clones, more than 80% seen once, with roughly 28% in the top ten. Material: CD8+ T cells sorted from blood. The receptor source for this set is a human donor in good health.

The chain links TRBV5-4 to TRBJ2-7, with 7 bases lining up with TRBD2. Germline CDR1 reads SGHNT; CDR2 reads YYREEE (reference sequence). The CDR3 contains 14 residues. V gave up 6 bases and J gave up 0 bases; unmatched junction bases: 6. The CDR3, as DNA: TGTGCCAGCACCCCCGGGACTAACTCCTACGAGCAGTACTTC. This encodes CASTPGTNSYEQYF.

This sequence joins TRBV7-9 and TRBJ2-1; 10 positions agree with TRBD2. This CDR3 spans 15 amino acids. The junction had 7 bases not matched to a gene; V was cut back by 7 bases and J by 4 bases. The germline CDR1 and CDR2 sequences are SEHNR and FQNEAQ (reference sequence). For the CDR3, the DNA is TGTGCCAGCACAGGCCTTAGCGGGAGGTACAATGAGCAGTTCTTC. This codes for CASTGLSGRYNEQFF.